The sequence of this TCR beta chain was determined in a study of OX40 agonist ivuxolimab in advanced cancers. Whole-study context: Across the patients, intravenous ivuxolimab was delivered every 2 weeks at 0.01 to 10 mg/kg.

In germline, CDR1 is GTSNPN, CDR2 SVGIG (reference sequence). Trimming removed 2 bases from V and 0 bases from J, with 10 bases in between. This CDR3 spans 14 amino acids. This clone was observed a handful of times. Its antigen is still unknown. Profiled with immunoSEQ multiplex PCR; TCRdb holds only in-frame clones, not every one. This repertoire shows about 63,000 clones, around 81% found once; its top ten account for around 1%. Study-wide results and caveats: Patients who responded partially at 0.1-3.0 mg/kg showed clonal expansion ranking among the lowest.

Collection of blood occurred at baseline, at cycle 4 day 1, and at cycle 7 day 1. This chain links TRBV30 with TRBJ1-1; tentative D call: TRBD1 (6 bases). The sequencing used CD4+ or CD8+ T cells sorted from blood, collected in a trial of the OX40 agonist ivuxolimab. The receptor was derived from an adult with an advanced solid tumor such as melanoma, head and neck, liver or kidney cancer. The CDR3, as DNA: TGTGCCTGGAGTACCGGGGGCTTGAACACTGAAGCTTTCTTT. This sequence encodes CAWSTGGLNTEAFF.